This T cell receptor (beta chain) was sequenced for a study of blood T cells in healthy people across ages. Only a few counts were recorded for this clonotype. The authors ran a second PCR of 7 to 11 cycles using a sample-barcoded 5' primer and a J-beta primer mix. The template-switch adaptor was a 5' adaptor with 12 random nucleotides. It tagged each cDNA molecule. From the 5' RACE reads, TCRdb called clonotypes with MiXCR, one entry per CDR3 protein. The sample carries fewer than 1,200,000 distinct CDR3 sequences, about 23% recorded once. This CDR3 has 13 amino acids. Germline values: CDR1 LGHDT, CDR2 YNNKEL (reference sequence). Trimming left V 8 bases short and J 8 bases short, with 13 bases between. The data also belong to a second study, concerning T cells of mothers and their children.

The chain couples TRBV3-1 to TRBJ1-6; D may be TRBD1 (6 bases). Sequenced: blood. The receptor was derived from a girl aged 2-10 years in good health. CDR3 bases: TGTGCCAGCGGCAGGGGCGATTATTCACCCCTCCACTTT. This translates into CASGRGDYSPLHF. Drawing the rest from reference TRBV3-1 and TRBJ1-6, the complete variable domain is DTAVSQTPKYLVTQMGNDKSIKCEQNLGHDTMYWYKQDSKKFLKIMFSYNNKELIINETVPNRFSPKSPDKAHLNLHINSLELGDSAVYFCASGRGDYSPLHFGNGTRLTVT.